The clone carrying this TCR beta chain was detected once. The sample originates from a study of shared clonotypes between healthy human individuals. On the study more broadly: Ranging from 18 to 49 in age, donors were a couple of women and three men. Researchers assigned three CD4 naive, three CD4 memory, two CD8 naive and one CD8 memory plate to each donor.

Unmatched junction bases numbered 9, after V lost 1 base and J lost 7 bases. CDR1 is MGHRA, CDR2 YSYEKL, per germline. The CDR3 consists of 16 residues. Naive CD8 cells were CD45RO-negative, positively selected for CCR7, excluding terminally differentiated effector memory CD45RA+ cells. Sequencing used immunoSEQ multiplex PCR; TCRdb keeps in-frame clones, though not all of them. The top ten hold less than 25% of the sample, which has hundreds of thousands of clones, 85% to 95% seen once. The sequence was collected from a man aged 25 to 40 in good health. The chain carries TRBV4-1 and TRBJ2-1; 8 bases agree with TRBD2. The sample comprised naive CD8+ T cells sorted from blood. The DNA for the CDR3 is TGCGCCAGCAGCCAAGTCGCCAGCGGGAGAGGGAATGAGCAGTTCTTC. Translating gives CASSQVASGRGNEQFF.